These 12 T cell receptor beta chains came from one sample sequenced in a study of cytomegalovirus exposure and HLA in healthy donors. Both 60 Vbeta primers and 13 Jbeta primers went into the PCR. Sequencing used immunoSEQ multiplex PCR; TCRdb keeps in-frame clones, though not all of them. The table lists fewer than 250,000 clones, 75% to 80% of them singletons, with around 2% in the top ten. Sequenced sample: PBMCs. These TCRs come from a young man in good health and CMV-seronegative.

This chain uses TRBV6-1 with TRBJ2-7; TRBD2 is a possible D gene (6 bases). Germline CDR1 is MNHNS and CDR2 is SASEGT. The CDR3 loop spans 14 amino acids. V lost 5 bases and J lost 3, with 14 bases in between. The CDR3 loop is CASSSERAVYEQYF. The CDR3 region has the DNA TGTGCCAGCAGTAGTGAGCGGGCGGTCTACGAGCAGTACTTC.

The CDR3 DNA sequence: TGTGCCAGCAGCTTAGTGGGGGACAGATCCTACGAGCAGTACTTC. It codes for CASSLVGDRSYEQYF. This sequence joins TRBV7-9 and TRBJ2-7; 7 bases map to TRBD1. With 1 base clipped from V and 1 base from J, the junction kept 4 bases outside the gene matches. This CDR3 region has 15 residues. Germline V gives CDR1 SEHNR, CDR2 FQNEAQ (reference sequence).

This clone was picked up one time. This chain uses TRBV5-6 with TRBJ1-2; TRBD1 agrees at 8 bases. The length of the CDR3 is 15 residues. V dropped 4 bases and J dropped 2; count of bases not matched to a gene: 7. Germline values: CDR1 SGHDT, CDR2 YYEEEE. As DNA, the CDR3 is TGTGCCAGCAGCGTAGATCGGACAGGGAACTATGGCTACACCTTC. Residues: CASSVDRTGNYGYTF.

The chain uses TRBV4-3 and TRBJ2-3, with TRBD2 as a possible D gene (6 bases). V dropped 1 base and J dropped 4 bases, with 12 bases sitting between them. Germline V gene sequence: CDR1 LGHNA, CDR2 YSLEER. The CDR3 is made up of 15 amino acids. For the CDR3, the DNA is TGCGCCAGCAGCCAAGGACGGGAGCGGGCAGATACGCAGTATTTT. Amino acids: CASSQGRERADTQYF.

The table lists this clone with a count of one. The chain carries TRBV28 and TRBJ2-5; 9 bases agree with TRBD1. The CDR3 consists of 15 residues. Germline V gene sequence: CDR1 MDHEN, CDR2 SYDVKM. The ends lost 5 bases at V and 3 bases at J; junction bases unmatched: 7. The CDR3 protein is CASSRQGGIKETQYF. CDR3 nucleotide sequence: TGTGCCAGCAGTCGACAGGGGGGAATCAAAGAGACCCAGTACTTC.

V and J are TRBV7-3 and TRBJ2-7; D unclear. V lost 2 bases to trimming and J lost 2 bases, with 13 bases between them. This CDR3 spans 15 amino acids. Per germline, CDR1 SGHTA and CDR2 FQGTGA. The CDR3 sequence is CASSLGPANAYEQYF. Here the CDR3 DNA reads TGTGCCAGCAGCTTAGGTCCAGCGAACGCCTACGAGCAGTACTTC.

Here the CDR3 DNA reads TGCGCCAGCAGCTTGGGGACAGGGGTCAATGAGCAGTTCTTC. It yields the protein CASSLGTGVNEQFF. V usage is TRBV5-1 and J usage is TRBJ2-1, with 9 bases matching TRBD1. Per the germline V gene, CDR1 is SGHRS and CDR2 is YFSETQ. This CDR3 region has 14 residues. Germline trimming cut 0 bases from V and 6 bases from J; bases unmatched to any gene: 1. Based on the CDR3 plus reference TRBV5-1 and TRBJ2-1, the full variable domain is KAGVTQTPRYLIKTRGQQVTLSCSPISGHRSVSWYQQTPGQGLQFLFEYFSETQRNKGNFPGRFSGRQFSNSRSEMNVSTLELGDSALYLCASSLGTGVNEQFFGPGTRLTVL.

The V and J genes are TRBV28 and TRBJ1-5; D not certain. Germline CDR1 and CDR2: MDHEN and SYDVKM. Trimming took off 6 bases at V and 0 bases at J, with 12 bases between the two ends. CDR3 length: 15 residues. DNA of the CDR3: TGTGCCAGCAGCTCCGAAACATTTAGCAATCAGCCCCAGCATTTT. Its translation is CASSSETFSNQPQHF.

CDR3 bases: TGTGCCAGCAGTTCGGGACAGCACCCTAATGAAAAACTGTTTTTT. This gives the protein CASSSGQHPNEKLFF. The V call is TRBV28, the J call TRBJ1-4; 7 nucleotides line up with TRBD1. The germline CDR1 and CDR2 sequences are MDHEN and SYDVKM. This CDR3 is built from 15 residues. After removal of 4 bases from V and 3 bases from J, the junction contained 5 bases not matched to a gene.

This chain uses TRBV14 with TRBJ2-7, with 8 bases that match TRBD1. The V gene's germline CDR1 is SGHDN and CDR2 FVKESK. The CDR3 sequence is 14 residues long. Trimming at V came to 6 bases and at J to 2 bases, leaving 6 bases not matched to a gene. CDR3 amino acids: CASRGTGEAYEQYF. CDR3 sequence (DNA): TGTGCCAGCAGGGGGACAGGAGAGGCCTACGAGCAGTACTTC.

This clone was recorded only once. The chain recombines TRBV7-3 with TRBJ1-6, with D possibly TRBD1 on 5 matching bases. This CDR3 spans 16 amino acids. Germline V lookup: CDR1 SGHTA, CDR2 FQGTGA. V was clipped by 0 bases and J by 5 bases, with 11 bases between them. CDR3 amino acids: CASSLTGDSNNSPLHF. CDR3 nucleotide sequence: TGTGCCAGCAGCTTAACGGGCGACAGTAATAATTCACCCCTCCACTTT.

This sequence joins TRBV30 and TRBJ1-5, with 7 bases matching TRBD1. V trimming: 4 bases; J trimming: 3 bases; junction bases outside the gene matches: 3. The CDR3 has 13 residues. Germline CDR1 reads GTSNPN; CDR2 reads SVGIG (reference sequence). The CDR3 here is CAWNRGPNQPQHF. Written as DNA, the CDR3 is TGTGCCTGGAACAGGGGCCCCAATCAGCCCCAGCATTTT.